The 17 T cell receptor beta chains given below trace back to one sample, sequenced in a study. Treg sorting used a CD4+CD25+CD127-/low gate. TCRdb passed the 5' RACE reads through MiXCR, listing each CDR3 protein once. The table records under 65,000 distinct CDR3 sequences, roughly 20% of them present only once. Sequencing was carried out using tumor-infiltrating Tregs sorted from the breast tumor. The source of these receptors is a female donor with breast cancer.

This clonotype was counted a few times. The chain is built from TRBV20-1 and TRBJ1-2; D is unclear. With 3 bases removed from V and 4 bases from J, the gap between germline ends came to 15 bases. The CDR3 spans 14 residues. The germline CDR1 and CDR2 sequences are DFQATT and SNEGSKA (reference sequence). The CDR3 protein is CSARMPGSGYGYTF. The CDR3 nucleotides are TGCAGTGCTAGGATGCCGGGGTCGGGCTATGGCTACACCTTC.

This clonotype was observed at least ten times. This chain connects TRBV5-1 to TRBJ2-3; 7 bases agree with TRBD1. The germline CDR1 and CDR2 sequences are SGHRS and YFSETQ. J gave up 4 bases and V 5 bases, and 13 bases lay outside the gene matches. The CDR3 is made up of 16 amino acids. The CDR3 nucleotides are TGCGCCAGCAGGGTAGGCCAGAGGGACAGTTCAGATACGCAGTATTTT. Translated, it gives CASRVGQRDSSDTQYF.

This clonotype has only a few counts. The chain carries TRBV4-2 and TRBJ1-2, with D perhaps matching TRBD1 (5 bases). The CDR3 is 16 residues long. V was trimmed by 0 bases and J by 4 bases, leaving 15 bases between them. CDR1 LGHNA and CDR2 YNFKEQ come from the germline V gene. The chain's CDR3 is CASSQDMAGNFYGYTF. DNA of the CDR3: TGTGCCAGCAGCCAAGATATGGCAGGGAACTTCTATGGCTACACCTTC.

Written as DNA, the CDR3 is TGTGCCAGCGCTGGGGGGGCTAGCGGGGTGAATACGCAGTATTTT. It yields the protein CASAGGASGVNTQYF. The chain recombines TRBV28 with TRBJ2-3; 9 nucleotides agree with TRBD2. Germline-derived CDR1 and CDR2 are MDHEN and SYDVKM. V dropped 8 bases and J dropped 7; count of bases not matched to a gene: 13. The CDR3 spans 15 residues.

This clonotype was detected many times. This chain connects TRBV5-1 to TRBJ2-3; D is unresolved. CDR3 size: 17 residues. V dropped 0 bases and J dropped 0 bases, with 14 bases sitting between them. Germline loops: CDR1 SGHRS, CDR2 YFSETQ. CDR3 amino acids: CASSLGTTHYSTDTQYF. For the CDR3, the DNA is TGCGCCAGCAGCTTGGGGACGACCCACTACAGCACAGATACGCAGTATTTT.

As concerns this clonotype: A read error may produce the germline difference seen at one junction end. The chain couples TRBV7-7 to TRBJ2-1, with TRBD2 matching 12 bases. CDR1 and CDR2 (germline): SSHAT, FNYEAQ (reference sequence). CDR3 length equals 16 residues. The DNA for the CDR3 is TGTGCTAGCAGCTTAGCGGGACTAGCGGGCTACAATGAGCAGTTCTTC. It specifies CASSLAGLAGYNEQFF. Variable domain in full (rest from reference TRBV7-7 and TRBJ2-1): GAGVSQSPRYKVTKRGQDVTLRCDPISSHATLYWYQQALGQGPEFLTYFNYEAQPDKSGLPSDRFSAERPEGSISTLTIQRTEQRDSAMYRCASSLAGLAGYNEQFFGPGTRLTVL.

This clonotype was seen many times. The chain joins TRBV5-1 to TRBJ2-3; 9 positions match TRBD2. Germline V gene sequence: CDR1 SGHRS, CDR2 YFSETQ. The ends lost 4 bases at V and 5 bases at J; junction bases unmatched: 5. This CDR3 contains 14 residues. The chain's CDR3 is CASSDLAGRDTQYF. The CDR3 DNA follows: TGCGCCAGCAGCGATCTAGCGGGGAGAGATACGCAGTATTTT.

This clonotype was counted a few times. The chain carries TRBV5-6 and TRBJ1-2; a weak D match, TRBD1 (5 bases). Germline values: CDR1 SGHDT, CDR2 YYEEEE. This CDR3 has 14 residues. V lost 5 bases and J lost 3, with 14 bases in between. The CDR3 is CASRRRESHYGYTF. The CDR3 nucleotides are TGTGCCAGCAGACGCAGGGAGTCTCACTATGGCTACACCTTC.

This clonotype occurred a few times. The J gene is TRBJ2-1, the V gene TRBV6-2 or TRBV6-3; no clear D. CDR3 length: 13 residues. V was pared by 5 bases and J by 9 bases, with 14 bases between. Germline CDR1 reads MNHEY; CDR2 reads SVGEGT. The CDR3 loop is CASSLLNWSEQFF. The DNA of the CDR3 is TGTGCCAGCAGTCTACTAAACTGGAGTGAGCAGTTCTTC.

This clonotype occurred many times. This rearrangement joins TRBV7-7 to TRBJ2-1; 7 bases fit TRBD2. Germline V gives CDR1 SSHAT, CDR2 FNYEAQ (reference sequence). V shed 1 base and J 1 base; nucleotides not matched to a gene: 4. The CDR3 spans 16 residues. CDR3: CASSLDGGGSYNEQFF. DNA of the CDR3: TGTGCCAGCAGCTTAGATGGGGGGGGTTCCTACAATGAGCAGTTCTTC.

V is TRBV20-1 and J is TRBJ2-1, with D perhaps matching TRBD1 (6 bases). The CDR3 is 13 amino acids. Germline values: CDR1 DFQATT, CDR2 SNEGSKA (reference sequence). V was clipped by 4 bases and J by 8 bases, with 15 bases between them. DNA of the CDR3: TGCAGTGCTAATCAACAGGGATTCGATGAGCAGTTCTTC. It yields the protein CSANQQGFDEQFF.

This clonotype was observed a handful of times. This chain uses TRBV28 with TRBJ1-5, with D perhaps TRBD1 (5 bases). Germline CDR1 is MDHEN and CDR2 is SYDVKM. The CDR3 loop spans 17 amino acids. V lost 5 bases, J lost 0 bases, and 17 bases lay in between. The CDR3 DNA sequence: TGTGCCAGCAGTCTGACAGACTTAATATATAGCAATCAGCCCCAGCATTTT. It is translated as CASSLTDLIYSNQPQHF.

The rearrangement uses TRBV5-1 and TRBJ1-4, with TRBD1 as a possible D gene (5 bases). The CDR3 consists of 14 residues. Germline loops: CDR1 SGHRS, CDR2 YFSETQ. The ends were cut back, 5 bases at V and 3 bases at J, with 11 bases in the middle. CDR3 in amino acids: CASSFQGSNEKLFF. CDR3 sequence (DNA): TGCGCCAGCAGTTTTCAGGGTTCTAATGAAAAACTGTTTTTT.

V is TRBV2 and J is TRBJ2-2; TRBD1 aligns across 8 bases. V trimming: 4 bases; J trimming: 4 bases; junction bases outside the gene matches: 5. Germline V gene data show CDR1 as SNHLY and CDR2 as FYNNEI. The CDR3 is 15 residues long. The CDR3 sequence is CASSATGGSTGELFF. CDR3 DNA: TGTGCCAGCAGTGCCACAGGGGGGTCCACCGGGGAGCTGTTTTTT.

Ten or more counts support this clonotype. This rearrangement joins TRBV5-1 to TRBJ2-6; TRBD1 matches at 9 bases. Germline trimming cut 4 bases from V and 2 bases from J; bases unmatched to any gene: 4. Germline V gene lookup returns CDR1 SGHRS and CDR2 YFSETQ. The CDR3 runs to 16 residues. The CDR3 loop reads CASSGGQGTGANVLTF. The CDR3, as DNA: TGCGCCAGCAGCGGCGGACAGGGGACTGGGGCCAACGTCCTGACTTTC.

This clonotype has only a few counts. The V gene is TRBV20-1, the J gene TRBJ2-2, with TRBD2 matching over 10 bases. Germline V CDR1 and CDR2: DFQATT, SNEGSKA (reference sequence). The V segment lost 4 bases and the J segment 4 bases; nucleotides outside the gene matches: 6. The CDR3 totals 15 residues. DNA of the CDR3: TGCAGTGCTAAGAGAGCGGGAGGGATCACCGGGGAGCTGTTTTTT. Translated, it gives CSAKRAGGITGELFF.

There are a few counts of this clonotype. The chain is built from TRBV5-1 and TRBJ1-3, with TRBD1 as a possible D gene (5 bases). Germline-derived CDR1 and CDR2 are SGHRS and YFSETQ. V was pared by 0 bases and J by 0 bases, with 10 bases between. The CDR3 sequence is 16 residues long. In DNA, the CDR3 is TGCGCCAGCAGCTTGGGGGACTTGAGCTCTGGAAACACCATATATTTT. Residues: CASSLGDLSSGNTIYF.